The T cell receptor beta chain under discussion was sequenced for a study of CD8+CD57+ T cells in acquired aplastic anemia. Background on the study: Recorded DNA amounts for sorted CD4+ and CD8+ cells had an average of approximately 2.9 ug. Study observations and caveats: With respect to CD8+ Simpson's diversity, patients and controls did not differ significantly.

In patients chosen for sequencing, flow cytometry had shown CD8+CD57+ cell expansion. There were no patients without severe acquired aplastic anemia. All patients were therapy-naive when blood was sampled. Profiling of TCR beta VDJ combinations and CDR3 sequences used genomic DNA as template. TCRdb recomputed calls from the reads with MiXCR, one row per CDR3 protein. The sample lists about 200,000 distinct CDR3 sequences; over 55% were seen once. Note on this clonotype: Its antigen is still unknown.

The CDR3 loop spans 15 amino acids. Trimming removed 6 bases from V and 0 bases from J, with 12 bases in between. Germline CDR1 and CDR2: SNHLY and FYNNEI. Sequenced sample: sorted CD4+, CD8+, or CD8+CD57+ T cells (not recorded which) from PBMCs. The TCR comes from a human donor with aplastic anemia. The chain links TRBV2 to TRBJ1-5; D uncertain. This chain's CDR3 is CASRIDVNSNQPQHF. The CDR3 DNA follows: TGTGCCAGCAGGATTGATGTGAATAGCAATCAGCCCCAGCATTTT.